The source of this T cell receptor beta chain is a study of blood T cells in healthy people across ages. A second PCR of 7 to 11 cycles used a sample-barcoded 5' primer and a J-beta primer mix. In TCRdb, the 5' RACE reads were re-called with MiXCR into one record per CDR3 protein. The sample has about 600,000 distinct CDR3 sequences, around 48% seen once. There are 12 residues in the CDR3. Germline loops: CDR1 LGHDT, CDR2 YNNKEL (reference sequence). The rearrangement joins TRBV3-1 to TRBJ2-7, with D possibly matching TRBD1 (6 bases). The end of the DNA aligns better with TRBJ2-4, so the J call may be wrong. The specimen sequenced was blood. The receptor was isolated from a man of 80 years or more in good health. The CDR3 spells CASSPTGYIQYF. CDR3 in DNA: TGTGCCAGCAGTCCAACAGGGTACATTCAGTACTTC.